These 26 T cell receptor beta chains were sequenced from one sample in a study of identical twins. TCRdb re-derived calls from the 5' RACE reads in MiXCR, one entry per CDR3 protein. The profile covers more than 600,000 distinct CDR3 sequences, with about 20% appearing a single time and around 14% taken by the ten largest. These data were also filed under a second study, of T cells expressing NK-cell markers.

Sequencing was carried out using PBMCs. The receptors derive from a woman younger than 35 in good health.

This clonotype came up many times. This chain uses TRBV6-2 or TRBV6-3 with TRBJ2-3; 7 positions match TRBD2. J lost 7 bases, V lost 5 bases, and 3 bases had no gene match. The CDR3 contains 12 residues. Germline CDR1 MNHEY, CDR2 SVGEGT. CDR3 sequence: CASSLRENTQYF. The CDR3 DNA sequence: TGTGCCAGCAGTCTGCGGGAGAATACGCAGTATTTT.

V and J are TRBV10-3 and TRBJ2-1; no clear D. Germline values: CDR1 ENHRY, CDR2 SYGVKD. CDR3 size: 11 residues. Between the trimmed V and J ends, which lost 3 bases and 12 bases, there was a span of 9 bases. The CDR3 spells CAISDLWRQFF. The CDR3 bases are TGTGCCATCAGTGACCTCTGGCGGCAGTTCTTC.

The chain employs TRBV10-3 and TRBJ2-3, with D unclear. The CDR3 loop spans 15 amino acids. V lost 6 bases and J 6 bases, leaving 19 bases between the germline ends. The germline V gene has CDR1 ENHRY and CDR2 SYGVKD. The CDR3 loop is CAISTDQAGRDTQYF. The CDR3 nucleotides read TGTGCCATCAGCACGGACCAAGCCGGCCGGGATACGCAGTATTTT.

This sequence joins TRBV7-3 and TRBJ2-5, with D possibly being TRBD2 (5 bases). This CDR3 is built from 15 residues. Deletions cut 4 bases from V and 2 bases from J, with 14 bases between. From germline, CDR1 is SGHTA and CDR2 FQGTGA. For the CDR3, the DNA is TGTGCCAGCAGCTCCCTTGGCGGGCTACAAGAGACCCAGTACTTC. Translated: CASSSLGGLQETQYF.

This clonotype was observed a few times. This chain links TRBV14 with TRBJ2-7, with D tentatively TRBD2 (5 bases). Germline V gene lookup returns CDR1 SGHDN and CDR2 FVKESK. The V end was cut by 3 bases, the J end by 2 bases, with 14 bases between. The length of the CDR3 is 15 residues. CDR3 region: CASSHTGRGTYEQYF. The CDR3 DNA reads TGTGCCAGCAGCCATACCGGACGGGGTACCTACGAGCAGTACTTC. Looking up the rest from reference TRBV14 and TRBJ2-7 gives the full variable domain: EAGVTQFPSHSVIEKGQTVTLRCDPISGHDNLYWYRRVMGKEIKFLLHFVKESKQDESGMPNNRFLAERTGGTYSTLKVQPAELEDSGVYFCASSHTGRGTYEQYFGPGTRLTVT.

This sequence joins TRBV20-1 and TRBJ2-1; 9 nucleotides match TRBD2. CDR1 is DFQATT, CDR2 SNEGSKA, per germline (reference sequence). The CDR3 runs to 14 residues. The V segment lost 1 base and the J segment 6 bases; nucleotides outside the gene matches: 4. Here the CDR3 reads CSARGLAGSNEQFF. The CDR3 DNA reads as TGCAGTGCTAGAGGGCTAGCGGGGTCCAATGAGCAGTTCTTC.

Ten or more counts support this clonotype. The V gene is TRBV2, the J gene TRBJ2-7; 8 bases align to TRBD2. Trimming removed 7 bases from V and 6 bases from J; junction bases left unmatched: 5. Germline V gives CDR1 SNHLY, CDR2 FYNNEI. The CDR3 loop spans 12 amino acids. The CDR3 region is CASTLTSGEQYF. The CDR3 DNA sequence: TGTGCCAGCACCCTCACTAGCGGCGAGCAGTACTTC.

This clonotype turned up a few times. V is TRBV6-2 or TRBV6-3 and J is TRBJ2-7; D could derive from TRBD1 or TRBD2 (6 bases each). V shed 6 bases and J shed 5 bases, with 32 bases lying between them. The CDR3 contains 19 residues. Germline V gene sequence: CDR1 MNHEY, CDR2 SVGEGT. The CDR3 loop reads CASSLLTISVGGIFNEQYF. CDR3 nucleotides: TGTGCCAGCAGCCTACTGACCATTTCGGTAGGGGGGATCTTTAACGAGCAGTACTTC.

This clonotype was counted a few times. The chain carries TRBV12-3 or TRBV12-4 and TRBJ2-5; D may be TRBD2 (6 bases). The CDR3 spans 13 residues. The ends were cut back, 6 bases at V and 5 bases at J, with 13 bases in the middle. In nucleotides, the CDR3 is TGTGCCAGCAGCTCCTTTGGGGGGGAGACCCAGTACTTC. Translated, it gives CASSSFGGETQYF.

This clonotype was detected only a few times. The genes are TRBV12-3 or TRBV12-4 and TRBJ1-2; D remains unclear. This CDR3 comprises 13 residues. Trimming removed 3 bases from V and 7 bases from J, with 12 bases in between. The CDR3 DNA reads TGTGCCAGCAGTTTTGCTTTTATCCCTGGCTACACCTTC. Translation: CASSFAFIPGYTF.

This clonotype appeared a few times. The V gene is TRBV4-2, the J gene TRBJ1-2; the D is unclear. With 1 base removed from V and 1 base from J, the gap between germline ends came to 10 bases. There are 15 residues in the CDR3. Germline CDR1 reads LGHNA; CDR2 reads YNFKEQ. CDR3 in amino acids: CASSQVVRYNYGYTF. In DNA form, the CDR3 reads TGTGCCAGCAGCCAAGTGGTTAGATATAACTATGGCTACACCTTC.

In this sample, this clonotype turned up a few times. V usage is TRBV6-6 and J usage is TRBJ2-1; D is uncertain. With 6 bases removed from V and 8 bases from J, the gap between germline ends came to 8 bases. In germline, CDR1 is MNHNY, CDR2 SVGAGI (reference sequence). The CDR3 loop spans 11 amino acids. The CDR3 region has the DNA TGTGCCAGCAGCCATTCCGATGAGCAGTTCTTC. This encodes CASSHSDEQFF.

The sample holds one count of this clonotype. The chain recombines TRBV5-1 with TRBJ2-6, with D hard to call. This CDR3 contains 16 residues. CDR1 is SGHRS, CDR2 YFSETQ, per germline. Between the trimmed V and J ends, which lost 0 bases and 1 base, there was a span of 8 bases. In nucleotides, the CDR3 is TGCGCCAGCAGCTTGGCTCTACAGTCTGGGGCCAACGTCCTGACTTTC. Its translation is CASSLALQSGANVLTF.

This clonotype was found a few times. This chain's CDR3 is CASSFRQGKETQYF. CDR3 DNA: TGTGCCAGCAGCTTCCGACAGGGAAAAGAGACCCAGTACTTC. V usage is TRBV7-9 and J usage is TRBJ2-5; 7 positions agree with TRBD1. The junction had 4 bases not matched to a gene; V was cut back by 3 bases and J by 3 bases. From germline, CDR1 is SEHNR and CDR2 FQNEAQ (reference sequence). This CDR3 region has 14 residues.

The chain uses TRBV6-5 and TRBJ2-5; 9 bases map to TRBD1. The CDR3 covers 13 residues. The junction had 3 bases not matched to a gene; V was cut back by 4 bases and J by 6 bases. From germline, CDR1 is MNHEY and CDR2 SVGAGI. Here the CDR3 reads CASSWDRVKTQYF. CDR3 DNA: TGTGCCAGCAGTTGGGACAGGGTAAAGACCCAGTACTTC.

The gene calls are TRBV29-1 and TRBJ2-7; 9 bases fit TRBD1. Germline V CDR1 and CDR2: SQVTM, ANQGSEA. There are 14 residues in the CDR3. V shed 6 bases, J shed 7 bases, and the junction held 13 bases outside the gene matches. The chain's CDR3 is CSVAPGQGIEEQYF. In DNA form, the CDR3 reads TGCAGCGTCGCACCGGGACAGGGAATTGAAGAGCAGTACTTC.

This clonotype turned up a few times. The chain has TRBV12-3 or TRBV12-4 and TRBJ1-2, with a tentative D call TRBD1 (5 bases). V was cut by 5 bases and J by 10 bases, with 17 bases left in between. The CDR3 contains 13 residues. The CDR3 spells CASSAPGGRVYTF. CDR3 nucleotide sequence: TGTGCCAGCAGTGCCCCCGGGGGGAGGGTCTACACCTTC.

This chain links TRBV20-1 with TRBJ1-1; possible D gene TRBD1, 5 bases. Germline V gene sequence: CDR1 DFQATT, CDR2 SNEGSKA (reference sequence). This CDR3 has 15 amino acids. V was cut by 0 bases and J by 0 bases, with 11 bases left in between. Here the CDR3 DNA reads TGCAGTGCTAGAGACCAACAGGCCATGAACACTGAAGCTTTCTTT. Residues: CSARDQQAMNTEAFF.

This clonotype was observed many times. The V and J genes are TRBV6-5 and TRBJ1-5; D may be TRBD1 (6 bases). The V end lost 2 bases, the J end lost 1 base, and 6 bases lay between the germline ends. The CDR3 spans 14 residues. Germline V gene data show CDR1 as MNHEY and CDR2 as SVGAGI. The CDR3 bases are TGTGCCAGCAGTTACAGGGGGAGCAATCAGCCCCAGCATTTT. Translated: CASSYRGSNQPQHF.

This CDR3 is CASSTTGAKNIQYF. CDR3 nucleotides: TGTGCCAGCAGCACGACGGGGGCCAAAAACATTCAGTACTTC. The rearrangement uses TRBV7-9 and TRBJ2-4, with D possibly being TRBD2 (5 bases). This CDR3 is 14 amino acids long. Germline values: CDR1 SEHNR, CDR2 FQNEAQ (reference sequence). The V and J ends lost 5 bases and 1 base respectively, with 9 bases between them.

This clonotype was counted many times. CDR3 sequence reads: CASSFPGVNTEAFF. The CDR3 DNA follows: TGTGCCAGCAGTTTCCCAGGGGTGAACACTGAAGCTTTCTTT. V usage is TRBV12-3 or TRBV12-4 and J usage is TRBJ1-1, with D perhaps TRBD1 (6 bases). CDR3 size: 14 residues. Deletions cut 3 bases from V and 0 bases from J, with 8 bases between.

The rearrangement uses TRBV18 and TRBJ1-1, with 8 positions matching TRBD1. Losses at the gene ends were 0 bases for V and 5 bases for J; bases not matched to a gene: 14. CDR1 and CDR2 from the germline V gene are KGHSH and LQKENI. CDR3 size: 18 residues. The CDR3 DNA is TGTGCCAGCTCACCACCGCAGGTCGACAGGGGTTCGTGGACTGAAGCTTTCTTT. Amino acid sequence: CASSPPQVDRGSWTEAFF.

This clonotype was counted only a few times. This chain connects TRBV6-2 or TRBV6-3 to TRBJ1-5, with D tentatively TRBD1 (6 bases). V gave up 2 bases and J gave up 7 bases, with 12 bases separating them. Per the germline V gene, CDR1 is MNHEY and CDR2 is SVGEGT. This CDR3 has 14 amino acids. CDR3 residues: CASSYGGGWQPQHF. The CDR3 coding sequence is TGTGCCAGCAGTTACGGGGGGGGCTGGCAGCCCCAGCATTTT.

This clonotype has more than one count but fewer than ten. The chain is built from TRBV6-5 and TRBJ1-2, with 8 bases that match TRBD1. The CDR3 length is 17 residues. V shed 4 bases, J shed 7 bases, and the junction held 17 bases outside the gene matches. Germline V gives CDR1 MNHEY, CDR2 SVGAGI. In DNA form, the CDR3 reads TGTGCCAGCAGTTCCCAATACGGACAGGGAAACGGAGGTGGCTACACCTTC. The encoded protein is CASSSQYGQGNGGGYTF.

The chain uses TRBV4-3 and TRBJ1-1, with 8 bases fitting TRBD1. CDR1 and CDR2 (germline): LGHNA, YSLEER. With 1 base clipped from V and 6 bases from J, the junction kept 7 bases outside the gene matches. This CDR3 region has 15 residues. CDR3 nucleotides: TGCGCCAGCAGCCAAGTGCCAGGGGGCTTAGCTGAAGCTTTCTTT. Its protein is CASSQVPGGLAEAFF.

This clonotype was seen more than once but under ten times. The V and J genes are TRBV4-2 and TRBJ2-1; D possibly corresponds to TRBD2 (6 bases). The V end was cut by 1 base, the J end by 8 bases, with 12 bases between. The germline V gene has CDR1 LGHNA and CDR2 YNFKEQ. The CDR3 length is 14 residues. The CDR3, as DNA: TGTGCCAGCAGCCAAGGGGTGTGGGGGGATGAGCAGTTCTTC. Amino acids: CASSQGVWGDEQFF.